This T cell receptor (beta chain) was recovered during a study of cytomegalovirus exposure and HLA in healthy donors. Study in general: Among 350 to 500 genotyped donors, 80% to 90% fell in the Caucasian-associated ancestry cluster.

The CDR3 covers 13 residues. From germline, CDR1 is GTSNPN and CDR2 SVGIG (reference sequence). Trimming pared 4 bases from V and 8 bases from J, leaving 14 bases between. Whole-study results and caveats: It was reported that the classifier diagnosed cytomegalovirus status with high specificity and sensitivity in both the original and validation cohorts. Despite most TCR sequences being rare, some public TCRs occurred in many donors. The authors considered a cluster of highly shared sequence variants likely to be a sequencing artifact.

The PCR used 60 Vbeta and 13 Jbeta primers. Assay used: immunoSEQ multiplex PCR; TCRdb lists only in-frame clones, some missing. The repertoire holds under 150,000 clones, with around three quarters as singletons. Concerning this clone: Its antigen is currently unknown.

The rearrangement joins TRBV30 to TRBJ1-4; D gene unclear. Sequences were obtained from PBMCs. The clonotype comes from a male donor in good health and CMV-seronegative. The CDR3 DNA reads as TGTGCCTGGATAACCTGGCCGGGAGAAAAACTGTTTTTT. Its translation: CAWITWPGEKLFF.